These 18 T cell receptor beta chains share one sample of origin, sequenced in a study of blood T cell repertoires in COVID-19. Profiled with immunoSEQ multiplex PCR; TCRdb holds only in-frame clones, not every one. Here the sample spans over 350,000 clones, roughly 89% being singletons. The sample was peripheral blood. These receptor sequences come from a woman aged 30 to 39 with acute or convalescent COVID-19.

The rearrangement joins TRBV29-1 to TRBJ1-1, with 7 nucleotides matching TRBD1. The CDR3 runs 14 residues. Germline CDR1 is SQVTM and CDR2 is ANQGSEA. Trimming took 8 bases from V and 0 from J; bases not matched to a gene: 9. Here the CDR3 reads CSTHTTGMNTEAFF. The DNA for the CDR3 is TGCAGCACTCACACGACAGGGATGAACACTGAAGCTTTCTTT.

The sample holds one count of this clone. The chain uses TRBV6-5 and TRBJ2-5; 8 bases fit TRBD1. The CDR3 consists of 13 residues. Trimming at V came to 5 bases and at J to 4 bases, leaving 3 bases not matched to a gene. In germline, CDR1 is MNHEY, CDR2 SVGAGI. CDR3 coding DNA: TGTGCCAGCAGTCCCGGGACAGGAGAGACCCAGTACTTC. Translating gives CASSPGTGETQYF.

The V and J genes are TRBV12-3 or TRBV12-4 and TRBJ1-1; weak D call: TRBD1 (5 bases). V shed 5 bases and J shed 4 bases, with 11 bases lying between them. The CDR3 is made up of 13 amino acids. CDR3: CASSGGFGTEAFF. The DNA of the CDR3 is TGTGCCAGCAGTGGGGGGTTTGGCACTGAAGCTTTCTTT.

V and J are TRBV2 and TRBJ2-1, with D possibly being TRBD1 (6 bases). V lost 4 bases, J lost 5 bases, and 18 bases lay in between. The germline V gene encodes CDR1 SNHLY and CDR2 FYNNEI. The CDR3 is 16 residues long. The CDR3 nucleotides are TGTGCCAGCAGTGCCAGTAAGGGGGATATGGACAATGAGCAGTTCTTC. Translated, it gives CASSASKGDMDNEQFF.

This rearrangement joins TRBV4-1 to TRBJ2-1; D perhaps matches TRBD2 (5 bases). The CDR3 sequence is 12 residues long. Trimming removed 5 bases from V and 7 bases from J, with 9 bases in between. The V gene's germline CDR1 is MGHRA and CDR2 YSYEKL. The CDR3 region has the DNA TGCGCCAGCAGCGCCCCGGGGAATGAGCAGTTCTTC. This translates into CASSAPGNEQFF.

The chain employs TRBV20-1 and TRBJ2-7, with D possibly TRBD2 on 5 matching bases. Germline V gene sequence: CDR1 DFQATT, CDR2 SNEGSKA (reference sequence). Trimming took off 2 bases at V and 9 bases at J, with 5 bases between the two ends. CDR3 length: 9 amino acids. CDR3 bases: TGCAGTGCTAGACGGGGGCAGTACTTC. This translates into CSARRGQYF.

This clone was detected once. The chain employs TRBV20-1 and TRBJ1-1, with D perhaps matching TRBD1 (5 bases). V was cut by 3 bases and J by 0 bases, with 11 bases left in between. CDR1 is DFQATT, CDR2 SNEGSKA, per germline (reference sequence). This CDR3 contains 14 residues. CDR3 nucleotides: TGCAGTGCTAGTATAGACAGCTTGAACACTGAAGCTTTCTTT. Its protein is CSASIDSLNTEAFF.

J is TRBJ2-1 and V is TRBV4-1; 15 bases fit TRBD2. The CDR3 is 17 amino acids. Germline CDR1 MGHRA, CDR2 YSYEKL. Trimming cost V 4 bases and J 4 bases; bases outside gene matches: 5. CDR3 sequence: CASSPGTSGGLYNEQFF. CDR3 nucleotides: TGCGCCAGCAGCCCCGGGACTAGCGGGGGGTTATACAATGAGCAGTTCTTC.

This clone was detected once. The chain joins TRBV2 to TRBJ2-5; 8 positions agree with TRBD1. CDR1 and CDR2 (germline): SNHLY, FYNNEI. V lost 2 bases to trimming and J lost 5 bases; unmatched junction nucleotides: 10. This CDR3 is built from 16 residues. This CDR3 reads CASSEWPRGRIETQYF. For the CDR3, the DNA is TGTGCCAGCAGTGAATGGCCCAGGGGGCGGATTGAGACCCAGTACTTC. The full variable domain, rest sourced from reference TRBV2 and TRBJ2-5, is EPEVTQTPSHQVTQMGQEVILRCVPISNHLYFYWYRQILGQKVEFLVSFYNNEISEKSEIFDDQFSVERPDGSNFTLKIRSTKLEDSAMYFCASSEWPRGRIETQYFGPGTRLLVL.

In its sample, this clone was seen once. The chain carries TRBV19 and TRBJ2-1; D is perhaps TRBD1 (5 bases). CDR1 LNHDA and CDR2 SQIVND come from the germline V gene (reference sequence). The CDR3 extends over 13 amino acids. Trimming left V 1 base short and J 5 bases short, with 6 bases between. CDR3 in amino acids: CASSIGGDNEQFF. The CDR3 DNA reads as TGTGCCAGTAGTATAGGGGGCGACAATGAGCAGTTCTTC.

Points on this clone: A read error may account for a junction end that differs from germline. This rearrangement joins TRBV3-1 (or the pseudogene TRBV3-2) to TRBJ2-6; TRBD1 aligns across 10 bases. The length of the CDR3 is 17 residues. Germline V CDR1 and CDR2: LGHDT, YNNKEL (reference sequence). CDR3 bases: TGTGCCAGCAGCCAAGGAACGCCGGGACAGGGGCCGGCGGGAGTTCATTTC. This gives the protein CASSQGTPGQGPAGVHF.

V and J are TRBV5-6 and TRBJ2-6; no clear D gene. The germline gives CDR1 SGHDT, CDR2 YYEEEE. The CDR3 consists of 15 residues. V gave up 2 bases and J gave up 2 bases, with 8 bases separating them. CDR3 sequence (DNA): TGTGCCAGCAGCTTATACGCAGCTGGGGCCAACGTCCTGACTTTC. The encoded protein is CASSLYAAGANVLTF.

A remark on this clone: Other DNA sequences of this sample code for an identical CDR3. This chain connects TRBV6-1 to TRBJ1-3; possible D gene TRBD1, 5 bases. Looked up from germline, CDR1 is MNHNS and CDR2 is SASEGT. The CDR3 sequence is 16 residues long. V lost 1 base and J lost 0, with 10 bases in between. The CDR3 sequence is CASSEGQQNSGNTIYF. The CDR3 nucleotides are TGTGCCAGCAGTGAAGGACAGCAGAACTCTGGAAACACCATATATTTT.

The chain joins TRBV7-2 to TRBJ2-1; possibly TRBD1 for D (6 bases). Germline V gene data show CDR1 as SGHTA and CDR2 as FQGNSA. With 1 base removed from V and 5 bases from J, the gap between germline ends came to 15 bases. This CDR3 comprises 16 residues. The chain's CDR3 is CASSLGGQGHDNEQFF. The CDR3 region has the DNA TGTGCCAGCAGCTTAGGGGGTCAGGGGCACGACAATGAGCAGTTCTTC.

V is TRBV30 and J is TRBJ1-1, with a tentative D call TRBD1 (5 bases). Germline V CDR1 and CDR2: GTSNPN, SVGIG (reference sequence). Between the trimmed V and J ends, which lost 1 base and 1 base, there was a span of 13 bases. CDR3 length: 15 amino acids. The CDR3 is CAWSGRQGWNTEAFF. For the CDR3, the DNA is TGTGCCTGGAGTGGACGGCAGGGATGGAACACTGAAGCTTTCTTT.

Turning to this clone: Additional DNA sequences in this sample encode the identical CDR3. The chain couples TRBV7-3 to TRBJ2-1, with D tentatively TRBD2 (5 bases). Trimming took off 5 bases at V and 9 bases at J, with 8 bases between the two ends. CDR1 SGHTA and CDR2 FQGTGA come from the germline V gene. The CDR3 covers 11 residues. CDR3 coding DNA: TGTGCCAGCAGCCTAGGAGGTGAGCAGTTCTTC. Its protein is CASSLGGEQFF.

This chain links TRBV4-2 with TRBJ2-2; D is uncertain. Germline V CDR1 and CDR2: LGHNA, YNFKEQ. The CDR3 is made up of 14 amino acids. V lost 0 bases to trimming and J lost 4 bases, with 6 bases between them. This CDR3 is CASSQDFLTGELFF. In DNA form, the CDR3 reads TGTGCCAGCAGCCAAGATTTCCTCACCGGGGAGCTGTTTTTT.

At least ten counts were recorded for this clone. The chain couples TRBV27 to TRBJ2-3, with D hard to call. With 5 bases removed from V and 1 base from J, the gap between germline ends came to 7 bases. Germline CDR1 MNHEY, CDR2 SMNVEV (reference sequence). This CDR3 region has 13 residues. Here the CDR3 reads CASSESGTDTQYF. The CDR3 nucleotides read TGTGCCAGCAGTGAGAGTGGCACAGATACGCAGTATTTT.